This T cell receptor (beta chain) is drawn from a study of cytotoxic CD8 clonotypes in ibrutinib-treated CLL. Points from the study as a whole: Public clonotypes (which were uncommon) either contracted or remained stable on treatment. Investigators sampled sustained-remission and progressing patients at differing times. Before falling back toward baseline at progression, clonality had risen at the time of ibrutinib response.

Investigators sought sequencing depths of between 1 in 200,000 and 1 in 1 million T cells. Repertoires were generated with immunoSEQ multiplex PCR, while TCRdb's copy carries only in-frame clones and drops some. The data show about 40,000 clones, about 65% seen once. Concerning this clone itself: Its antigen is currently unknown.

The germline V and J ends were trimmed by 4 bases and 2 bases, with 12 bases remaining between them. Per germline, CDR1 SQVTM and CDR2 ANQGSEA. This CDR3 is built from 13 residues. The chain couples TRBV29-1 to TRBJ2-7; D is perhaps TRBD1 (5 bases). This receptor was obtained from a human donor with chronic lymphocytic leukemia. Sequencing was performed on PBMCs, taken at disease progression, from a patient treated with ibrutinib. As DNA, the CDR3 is TGCAGCGTTGGCGCAGGGATCGCCTACGAGCAGTACTTC. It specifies CSVGAGIAYEQYF.